The present TCR beta chain was sequenced within a study of shared clonotypes between healthy human individuals. Study-wide findings and caveats: Donors were few, which limited the genetic and exposure-history diversity represented. The naive CD4 repertoires of four donors were compared, and 5% to 6.5% of clonotypes were shared.

Deep level was the assay's run setting. Only in-frame clones appear in the TCRdb table, and some are missing; sequencing was by immunoSEQ multiplex PCR. The sample gives 2 million to 2.5 million clones, about 92% of which show up once; approximately 1.7% is in the top ten. For this clone: Its antigen is unknown.

Terminally differentiated effector memory CD45RA+ cells were excluded from the naive CD8 cells, which were CD45RO-negative and positively selected for CCR7. Donors, without exception, were Caucasian adults residing in Nashville, Tennessee. V was pared by 0 bases and J by 5 bases, with 3 bases of the junction left unmatched. The CDR3 totals 17 residues. Germline V gives CDR1 LGHNA, CDR2 YSLEER. Sequencing input: naive CD8+ T cells from PBMCs. The source of this sequence is a man aged 18 to 35 in good health. Some clones in this sample may be carry-over from other donors' samples. The chain employs TRBV4-3 and TRBJ2-5, with 16 bases aligning to TRBD2. DNA of the CDR3: TGCGCCAGCAGCCAAGAGGGACTAGCGGGAGGGCGGGAGACCCAGTACTTC. Translated: CASSQEGLAGGRETQYF.